A single sample gave rise to the 18 T cell receptor beta chains below, sequenced in a study of blood T cell repertoires in COVID-19. Repertoires were generated with immunoSEQ multiplex PCR, while TCRdb's copy carries only in-frame clones and drops some. Of some 180,000 clones in the sample, around four fifths were seen once. The specimen sequenced was peripheral blood. These receptors all come from a woman aged 40-49 years with COVID-19, enrolled during active disease.

V is TRBV11-2 and J is TRBJ1-5; tentatively, D is TRBD1 (6 bases). Germline CDR1 reads SGHAT; CDR2 reads FQNNGV. The CDR3 runs 15 residues. Deletions cut 5 bases from V and 9 bases from J, with 20 bases between. Written as DNA, the CDR3 is TGTGCCAGCAGCGCCGGGGTCGGACAGACCGGGCCCCAGCATTTT. This translates into CASSAGVGQTGPQHF.

This clone occurred once. The chain links TRBV6-6 to TRBJ1-5; TRBD1 aligns across 7 bases. This CDR3 region has 13 residues. V shed 9 bases, J shed 3 bases, and the junction held 5 bases outside the gene matches. Germline V gene lookup returns CDR1 MNHNY and CDR2 SVGAGI (reference sequence). The chain's CDR3 is CARQGSSNQPQHF. The CDR3 region has the DNA TGTGCCAGACAGGGGTCCTCCAATCAGCCCCAGCATTTT.

A single count supports this clone. The V call is TRBV24-1, the J call TRBJ2-5; D is perhaps TRBD2 (6 bases). Trimming stripped 5 bases from V and 4 bases from J, with 19 bases between. The CDR3 loop spans 16 amino acids. The germline gives CDR1 KGHDR, CDR2 SFDVKD. CDR3 protein: CATSVRGPEGGETQYF. The CDR3 nucleotides are TGTGCCACCAGTGTAAGGGGTCCTGAGGGAGGAGAGACCCAGTACTTC.

The rearrangement links TRBV5-1 to TRBJ2-3, with 10 bases lining up with TRBD2. This CDR3 contains 16 residues. In germline, CDR1 is SGHRS, CDR2 YFSETQ. The V segment lost 4 bases and the J segment 4 bases; nucleotides outside the gene matches: 9. This chain's CDR3 is CASSPRASGSSDTQYF. CDR3 DNA: TGCGCCAGCAGCCCCCGGGCTAGCGGGAGCTCAGATACGCAGTATTTT.

The V call is TRBV3-1 (or the pseudogene TRBV3-2), the J call TRBJ2-7; no reliable D call. Trimming pared 1 base from V and 0 bases from J, leaving 13 bases between. Germline V CDR1 and CDR2: LGHDT, YNNKEL (reference sequence). This CDR3 has 16 residues. DNA of the CDR3: TGTGCCAGCAGCCAAGTCACAACGGAGTCCTCCTACGAGCAGTACTTC. Residues: CASSQVTTESSYEQYF.

This chain connects TRBV11-2 to TRBJ2-2, with D uncertain. The CDR3 consists of 12 residues. The germline gives CDR1 SGHAT, CDR2 FQNNGV. The V end was cut by 6 bases, the J end by 6 bases, with 8 bases between. The CDR3 region has the DNA TGTGCCAGCAGTCTATTCCCCGGGGAGCTGTTTTTT. It yields the protein CASSLFPGELFF.

V and J are TRBV9 and TRBJ2-7; 9 nucleotides match TRBD1. This CDR3 spans 16 amino acids. Germline lookup yields CDR1 SGDLS and CDR2 YYNGEE. Unmatched junction bases numbered 7, after V lost 2 bases and J lost 1 base. The chain's CDR3 is CASSVGQGSLSYEQYF. The CDR3 DNA sequence: TGTGCCAGCAGCGTGGGACAGGGATCGTTATCCTACGAGCAGTACTTC. The entire variable domain, with the rest obtained from reference TRBV9 and TRBJ2-7, is as follows: DSGVTQTPKHLITATGQRVTLRCSPRSGDLSVYWYQQSLDQGLQFLIQYYNGEERAKGNILERFSAQQFPDLHSELNLSSLELGDSALYFCASSVGQGSLSYEQYFGPGTRLTVT.

V gene TRBV28 combines with J gene TRBJ1-3; TRBD1 is a possible D gene (5 bases). V dropped 3 bases and J dropped 12 bases, with 12 bases sitting between them. The CDR3 runs to 12 residues. Germline V CDR1 and CDR2: MDHEN, SYDVKM. The CDR3 DNA reads TGTGCCAGCAGTTTTCTTGGGGGGAGCATATATTTT. This encodes CASSFLGGSIYF.

V is TRBV28 and J is TRBJ2-2; D may be TRBD2 (5 bases). Germline loops: CDR1 MDHEN, CDR2 SYDVKM. V was shortened by 11 bases and J by 4 bases, with 11 bases between the two germline ends. This CDR3 region has 12 residues. CDR3 in DNA: TGTGCCGTCGGAGGCGGCACCGGGGAGCTGTTTTTT. Translation gives CAVGGGTGELFF.

The chain links TRBV2 to TRBJ2-1; D unresolved. The ends were cut back, 3 bases at V and 0 bases at J, with 6 bases in the middle. The CDR3 spans 14 residues. Germline V gene sequence: CDR1 SNHLY, CDR2 FYNNEI. This chain's CDR3 is CASSDDSSYNEQFF. DNA of the CDR3: TGTGCCAGCAGTGACGACTCCTCCTACAATGAGCAGTTCTTC.

The V call is TRBV2, the J call TRBJ1-1, with 9 bases fitting TRBD1. J was trimmed by 4 bases and V by 3 bases; bases with no gene match: 12. The length of the CDR3 is 17 residues. Germline V lookup: CDR1 SNHLY, CDR2 FYNNEI. CDR3: CASSDPRTGVGGTEAFF. CDR3 in DNA: TGTGCCAGCAGTGACCCCCGGACAGGGGTGGGGGGCACTGAAGCTTTCTTT.

With respect to this clone: A junction end diverges from the germline sequence, so it may reflect a read error. The rearrangement uses TRBV7-7 and TRBJ2-7, with D perhaps TRBD1 (5 bases). The length of the CDR3 is 13 residues. CDR1 is SSHAT, CDR2 FNYEAQ, per germline (reference sequence). For the CDR3, the DNA is TGTGCTAGCAGCCCGTCAGCCAGGGTCGAGCAGTACTTC. Translation: CASSPSARVEQYF.

The V gene is TRBV9, the J gene TRBJ1-3, with D unclear. Germline V gene lookup returns CDR1 SGDLS and CDR2 YYNGEE. Trimming shortened V by 0 bases and J by 0 bases, and 10 bases separated the two germline ends. The CDR3 totals 16 residues. The CDR3 here is CASSVGPGSSGNTIYF. The CDR3 bases are TGTGCCAGCAGCGTAGGCCCGGGAAGCTCTGGAAACACCATATATTTT.

V and J are TRBV19 and TRBJ1-5; no clear D. This CDR3 is built from 16 residues. CDR1 LNHDA and CDR2 SQIVND come from the germline V gene (reference sequence). V lost 4 bases to trimming and J lost 5 bases, with 18 bases between them. Here the CDR3 reads CASSTKGRRGYQPQHF. In DNA, the CDR3 is TGTGCCAGTAGTACTAAAGGGAGGCGAGGGTATCAGCCCCAGCATTTT.

This clone was recorded only once. This rearrangement joins TRBV18 to TRBJ1-4; 8 bases agree with TRBD1. CDR1 and CDR2 from the germline V gene are KGHSH and LQKENI. The CDR3 runs to 16 residues. Trimming at V came to 5 bases and at J to 6 bases, leaving 11 bases not matched to a gene. This CDR3 reads CASSSLAGGADEKLFF. Here the CDR3 DNA reads TGTGCCAGCTCATCGTTGGCAGGGGGCGCGGATGAAAAACTGTTTTTT.

This chain uses TRBV19 with TRBJ1-3; D may be TRBD1 (6 bases). Trimming shortened V by 7 bases and J by 0 bases, and 16 bases separated the two germline ends. The CDR3 length is 16 residues. Germline assignment: CDR1 LNHDA and CDR2 SQIVND (reference sequence). The CDR3 coding sequence is TGTGCCAGTAAAAGAGGACAGTCCAGCTCTGGAAACACCATATATTTT. Translation: CASKRGQSSSGNTIYF.

V and J are TRBV5-6 and TRBJ1-2; D is ambiguous. The CDR3 extends over 15 amino acids. CDR1 is SGHDT and CDR2 is YYEEEE in the germline V gene. V lost 1 base, J lost 7 bases, and 17 bases lay in between. The CDR3 nucleotides read TGTGCCAGCAGCTTGAGCTGGGAGGTAGCCGTTGGCTACACCTTC. This translates into CASSLSWEVAVGYTF.

This chain connects TRBV12-5 to TRBJ2-2; 9 nucleotides line up with TRBD1. The CDR3 is made up of 13 amino acids. V dropped 6 bases and J dropped 8; count of bases not matched to a gene: 4. Germline V CDR1 and CDR2: LGHNT, FRNRAP. The CDR3 reads CASGTGTGGELFF. DNA of the CDR3: TGTGCTAGTGGGACCGGGACAGGGGGGGAGCTGTTTTTT.